The rows below give T cell receptor beta chains drawn from one sample of a study of shared clonotypes between healthy human individuals. Only in-frame clones appear in the TCRdb table, and some are missing; sequencing was by immunoSEQ multiplex PCR. The data contain millions of clones, around nine tenths of them singletons. Sample: naive CD4+ T cells sorted from blood. The source of these receptors is a man aged 18 to 30 in good health. CDR3s leave out the opening cysteine and the closing phenylalanine or tryptophan. Each record gives: CDR3 length, J gene, V gene, CDR3 protein.

len: 13
j_gene: TRBJ2-2
v_gene: TRBV4-1
CDR3aa: ASSQVEGTTGELF

len: 12
j_gene: TRBJ2-7
v_gene: TRBV28
CDR3aa: ASSLPPRGYEQY

len: 12
j_gene: TRBJ1-5
v_gene: TRBV9
CDR3aa: ASSVGQGGQPQH

len: 9
j_gene: TRBJ2-5
v_gene: TRBV5-6
CDR3aa: ASSYQETQY

len: 14
j_gene: TRBJ2-3
v_gene: TRBV19
CDR3aa: ASSSQASGNRDTQY

len: 13
j_gene: TRBJ2-7
v_gene: TRBV4-2
CDR3aa: ASSQDNWVSYEQY

len: 14
j_gene: TRBJ2-7
v_gene: TRBV14
CDR3aa: ASSRRISGTGGEQY

len: 15
j_gene: TRBJ2-1
v_gene: TRBV5-1
CDR3aa: ASSLSAQRGGLVEQF

len: 11
j_gene: TRBJ1-4
v_gene: TRBV6-5
CDR3aa: ASSRDKDEKLF

len: 13
j_gene: TRBJ1-2
v_gene: TRBV5-1
CDR3aa: ASSFSGTGGEGYT

len: 11
j_gene: TRBJ1-2
v_gene: TRBV28
CDR3aa: ASTMGTAYGYT

len: 14
j_gene: TRBJ2-3
v_gene: TRBV5-1
CDR3aa: ASSPDGGGNADTQY

len: 14
j_gene: TRBJ2-1
v_gene: TRBV7-2
CDR3aa: ASSSSRRGPYNEQF

len: 9
j_gene: TRBJ2-3
v_gene: TRBV2
CDR3aa: ASRLIDTQY

len: 14
j_gene: TRBJ1-4
v_gene: TRBV5-1
CDR3aa: ASSLETGSTNEKLF

len: 10
j_gene: TRBJ2-7
v_gene: TRBV28
CDR3aa: ASSRGGSEQY

len: 10
j_gene: TRBJ1-1
v_gene: TRBV29-1
CDR3aa: SVATGATEAF

len: 13
j_gene: TRBJ1-2
v_gene: TRBV18
CDR3aa: ASSPTRERGHGYT

len: 12
j_gene: TRBJ2-7
v_gene: TRBV18
CDR3aa: ASSLGTGVYEQY

len: 14
j_gene: TRBJ2-7
v_gene: TRBV18
CDR3aa: ASSPPGAGLLREQY

len: 15
j_gene: TRBJ2-7
v_gene: TRBV14
CDR3aa: ASSPNGRNRLSYEQY

len: 12
j_gene: TRBJ1-1
v_gene: TRBV6-1
CDR3aa: ASSPRAQNTEAF

len: 11
j_gene: TRBJ2-3
v_gene: TRBV30
CDR3aa: AWDRGGTDTQY

len: 12
j_gene: TRBJ1-3
v_gene: TRBV11-2
CDR3aa: ASNFGGSGNTIY

len: 11
j_gene: TRBJ2-7
v_gene: TRBV5-6
CDR3aa: ASSLVQSYEQY

len: 11
j_gene: TRBJ1-2
v_gene: TRBV5-5
CDR3aa: ASSLGQNYGYT

len: 15
j_gene: TRBJ2-5
v_gene: TRBV19
CDR3aa: ASSIDHPDSEGETQY

len: 11
j_gene: TRBJ2-4
v_gene: TRBV5-6
CDR3aa: ASSPLQLNIQY

len: 10
j_gene: TRBJ1-2
v_gene: TRBV5-4
CDR3aa: ASRLLVGGYT

len: 12
j_gene: TRBJ2-2
v_gene: TRBV19
CDR3aa: ASSRTRSTGELF

len: 12
j_gene: TRBJ2-3
v_gene: TRBV6-5
CDR3aa: ASTRTVGADTQY

len: 14
j_gene: TRBJ1-3
v_gene: TRBV21-1
CDR3aa: ASSKEMTGFGNTIY

len: 9
j_gene: TRBJ1-4
v_gene: TRBV2
CDR3aa: ASVLREKLF

len: 11
j_gene: TRBJ1-3
v_gene: TRBV18
CDR3aa: ASSPEGGNTIY

len: 12
j_gene: TRBJ2-3
v_gene: TRBV11-1
CDR3aa: ASSDKRGTDTQY

len: 12
j_gene: TRBJ2-1
v_gene: TRBV4-1
CDR3aa: ASSQDADGNEQF

len: 16
j_gene: TRBJ2-3
v_gene: TRBV9
CDR3aa: ASSRTILQGGGTDTQY

len: 12
j_gene: TRBJ2-3
v_gene: TRBV14
CDR3aa: ASSQDWRLEKEY

len: 12
j_gene: TRBJ1-2
v_gene: TRBV6-5
CDR3aa: ASSFRDRDYGYT

len: 12
j_gene: TRBJ1-1
v_gene: TRBV6-5
CDR3aa: ASSPFAGSTEAF

len: 11
j_gene: TRBJ1-2
v_gene: TRBV30
CDR3aa: AWSVDSHYGYT

len: 12
j_gene: TRBJ2-7
v_gene: TRBV30
CDR3aa: AWSVEMGAYEQY

len: 13
j_gene: TRBJ2-4
v_gene: TRBV30
CDR3aa: AWRRGGLAKNIQY

len: 10
j_gene: TRBJ2-2
v_gene: TRBV12-5
CDR3aa: ASGLAAGELF

len: 12
j_gene: TRBJ2-2
v_gene: TRBV30
CDR3aa: AWIQGANTGELF

len: 10
j_gene: TRBJ2-3
v_gene: TRBV6-1
CDR3aa: ASSRETNTQY

len: 13
j_gene: TRBJ1-1
v_gene: TRBV11-2
CDR3aa: ASSLGSGRNTEAF

len: 15
j_gene: TRBJ1-5
v_gene: TRBV5-4
CDR3aa: ASSLGRSKGSNQPQH

len: 10
j_gene: TRBJ1-6
v_gene: TRBV2
CDR3aa: ASSKTGSFFH

len: 17
j_gene: TRBJ1-5
v_gene: TRBV30
CDR3aa: AWSSSGPGQKYSNQPQH